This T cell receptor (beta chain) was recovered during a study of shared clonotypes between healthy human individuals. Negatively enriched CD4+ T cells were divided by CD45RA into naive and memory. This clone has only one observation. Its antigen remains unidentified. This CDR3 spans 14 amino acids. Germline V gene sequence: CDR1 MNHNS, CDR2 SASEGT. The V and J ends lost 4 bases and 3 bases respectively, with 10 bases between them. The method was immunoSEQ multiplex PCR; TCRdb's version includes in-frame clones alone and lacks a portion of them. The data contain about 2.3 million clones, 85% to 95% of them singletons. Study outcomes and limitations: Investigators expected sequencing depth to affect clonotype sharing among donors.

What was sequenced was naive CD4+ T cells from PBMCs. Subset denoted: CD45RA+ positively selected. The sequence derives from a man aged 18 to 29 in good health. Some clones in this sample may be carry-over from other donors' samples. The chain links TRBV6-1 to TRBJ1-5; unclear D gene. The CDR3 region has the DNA TGTGCCAGCAGTGGACACAGCGCCAATCAGCCCCAGCATTTT. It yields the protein CASSGHSANQPQHF.